Below, 29 T cell receptor beta chains from the same sample are listed, as sequenced in a study of T cells in Graves' hyperthyroidism and ophthalmopathy. RNA transcripts were the template for amplifying TCR beta CDR3 regions. The primer set for the first-round RT-PCR of the TCR CDR3 was HTBI. Using its own MiXCR run on the multiplex PCR reads, TCRdb lists one record per CDR3 protein. The data show 640,000 or so distinct CDR3 sequences, with 11% to 15% seen just once and roughly 7% held by the top ten. The specimen sequenced was blood. These receptors came from a young woman with Graves' ophthalmopathy.

This clonotype was observed many times. The genes are TRBV13 and TRBJ2-3; D is unresolved. CDR1 is PRHDT and CDR2 is FYEKMQ in the germline V gene (reference sequence). Trimming shortened V by 6 bases and J by 6 bases, and 13 bases separated the two germline ends. CDR3 length: 13 residues. This CDR3 is CASRAGTTDTQYF. The CDR3 DNA sequence: TGTGCCAGCAGGGCAGGAACTACGGATACGCAGTATTTT.

This clonotype was seen repeatedly, ten times or more. V is TRBV7-9 and J is TRBJ2-3; 8 positions agree with TRBD2. Germline CDR1 and CDR2: SEHNR and FQNEAQ (reference sequence). This CDR3 spans 15 amino acids. V trimming: 3 bases; J trimming: 2 bases; junction bases outside the gene matches: 4. The CDR3 loop is CASSFRSGVTDTQYF. The DNA for the CDR3 is TGTGCCAGCAGCTTTCGTAGCGGGGTCACAGATACGCAGTATTTT. The whole variable domain, remainder taken from reference TRBV7-9 and TRBJ2-3, is DTGVSQNPRHKITKRGQNVTFRCDPISEHNRLYWYRQTLGQGPEFLTYFQNEAQLEKSRLLSDRFSAERPKGSFSTLEIQRTEQGDSAMYLCASSFRSGVTDTQYFGPGTRLTVL.

This clonotype was counted many times. The CDR3 protein is CASSEPDEQYF. CDR3 sequence (DNA): TGTGCCAGCAGTGAACCCGACGAGCAGTACTTC. This chain joins TRBV6-1 and TRBJ2-7; no clear D gene. CDR1 MNHNS and CDR2 SASEGT come from the germline V gene. V lost 2 bases and J lost 5, with 4 bases in between. This CDR3 spans 11 amino acids.

This clonotype came up many times. The V gene is TRBV2, the J gene TRBJ2-5; D not certain. Trimming stripped 2 bases from V and 5 bases from J, with 15 bases between. The CDR3 totals 15 residues. Germline V CDR1 and CDR2: SNHLY, FYNNEI. CDR3: CASSESERGLETQYF. In DNA form, the CDR3 reads TGTGCCAGCAGTGAATCGGAGCGCGGTTTGGAGACCCAGTACTTC.

The chain recombines TRBV30 with TRBJ2-7, with 9 bases fitting TRBD2. The length of the CDR3 is 15 residues. Germline trimming cut 0 bases from V and 12 bases from J; bases unmatched to any gene: 15. Germline V gene lookup returns CDR1 GTSNPN and CDR2 SVGIG (reference sequence). In nucleotides, the CDR3 is TGTGCCTGGAGTGTAGGGGGTGGGGTAGCGGGAGTGCGGTACTTC. Translation: CAWSVGGGVAGVRYF.

The gene calls are TRBV18 and TRBJ1-3; 7 nucleotides agree with TRBD1. The V and J ends lost 2 bases and 4 bases, in that order; junction bases with no gene match: 5. CDR3 length: 15 residues. Germline loops: CDR1 KGHSH, CDR2 LQKENI. The CDR3 nucleotides are TGTGCCAGCTCACCATCCGGGACAGACGGAAACACCATATATTTT. Protein sequence: CASSPSGTDGNTIYF.

This clonotype came up many times. The chain has TRBV2 and TRBJ2-5; possibly TRBD1 for D (5 bases). V was pared by 4 bases and J by 4 bases, with 10 bases between. The CDR3 totals 13 residues. Germline values: CDR1 SNHLY, CDR2 FYNNEI. Written as DNA, the CDR3 is TGTGCCAGCAGTGGGACACGTCGAGAGACCCAGTACTTC. It translates to CASSGTRRETQYF.

This clonotype was seen ten or more times. The chain combines TRBV6-1 with TRBJ1-5, with D unresolved. Germline assignment: CDR1 MNHNS and CDR2 SASEGT. V was trimmed by 4 bases and J by 0 bases, leaving 7 bases between them. CDR3 length equals 14 residues. The CDR3 DNA sequence: TGTGCCAGCAGTGTGACCTATAGCAATCAGCCCCAGCATTTT. As protein: CASSVTYSNQPQHF.

V gene TRBV20-1 combines with J gene TRBJ1-5; no definite D call. Germline V gene sequence: CDR1 DFQATT, CDR2 SNEGSKA (reference sequence). The CDR3 runs to 14 residues. Trimming stripped 3 bases from V and 1 base from J, with 10 bases between. In DNA form, the CDR3 reads TGCAGTGCTAGGGACTACGAAAGCAATCAGCCCCAGCATTTT. Its protein is CSARDYESNQPQHF.

This clonotype was observed a few times. The gene calls are TRBV19 and TRBJ2-1; D remains ambiguous. Germline loops: CDR1 LNHDA, CDR2 SQIVND (reference sequence). CDR3 size: 16 residues. V dropped 3 bases and J dropped 0 bases, with 12 bases sitting between them. CDR3 nucleotide sequence: TGTGCCAGTAGTATCCCCTCTATTATCTCCTACAATGAGCAGTTCTTC. This sequence encodes CASSIPSIISYNEQFF.

A few counts support this clonotype. CDR3 loop: CASRTTSGTSGRSSSYEQYF. The CDR3 nucleotides read TGTGCCAGCAGGACCACCTCCGGGACTAGCGGGAGGTCGAGCTCCTACGAGCAGTACTTC. The rearrangement links TRBV6-2 or TRBV6-3 to TRBJ2-7, with 15 bases lining up with TRBD2. The CDR3 is made up of 20 amino acids. Germline CDR1 reads MNHEY; CDR2 reads SVGEGT. The J segment lost 0 bases and the V segment lost 6 bases, leaving 15 bases of the junction unmatched.

This clonotype was counted ten times or more. The gene calls are TRBV20-1 and TRBJ2-7; the match to TRBD2 covers 12 bases. J was trimmed by 0 bases and V by 6 bases; bases with no gene match: 6. The CDR3 covers 15 residues. Germline V gene data show CDR1 as DFQATT and CDR2 as SNEGSKA (reference sequence). As DNA, the CDR3 is TGCAGTGCCCGTGGACTAGCGGGGCCCTCCTACGAGCAGTACTTC. Its protein product is CSARGLAGPSYEQYF.

This clonotype was seen ten or more times. The chain couples TRBV6-2 or TRBV6-3 to TRBJ2-5; 7 nucleotides align to TRBD2. The CDR3 is made up of 19 amino acids. Germline CDR1 reads MNHEY; CDR2 reads SVGEGT. Trimming took 3 bases from V and 4 from J; bases not matched to a gene: 20. The CDR3 DNA sequence: TGTGCCAGCAGTTATAAGCTAGCGGCCCTTCCTAGAGGGCGAGAGACCCAGTACTTC. Its protein product is CASSYKLAALPRGRETQYF.

In this sample, this clonotype turned up many times. The chain recombines TRBV28 with TRBJ2-1, with 14 bases aligning to TRBD2. The germline gives CDR1 MDHEN, CDR2 SYDVKM. The CDR3 is 18 amino acids. With 4 bases clipped from V and 1 base from J, the junction kept 6 bases outside the gene matches. CDR3 in amino acids: CASSSLTSGRGSYNEQFF. As DNA, the CDR3 is TGTGCCAGCAGTTCGCTGACTAGCGGGAGGGGTTCCTACAATGAGCAGTTCTTC.

The V and J genes are TRBV28 and TRBJ1-1; D call uncertain. The germline V and J ends were trimmed by 10 bases and 4 bases, with 10 bases remaining between them. This CDR3 contains 11 residues. Germline values: CDR1 MDHEN, CDR2 SYDVKM. The CDR3: CAIISGTEAFF. The CDR3 region has the DNA TGTGCCATCATTTCGGGCACTGAAGCTTTCTTT.

This clonotype was found many times. This chain joins TRBV19 and TRBJ2-2; 9 bases agree with TRBD1. Trimming removed 7 bases from V and 7 bases from J; junction bases left unmatched: 10. Germline CDR1 and CDR2: LNHDA and SQIVND (reference sequence). This CDR3 is 15 amino acids long. CDR3 bases: TGTGCCAGTATTAGGGGGACAGGGAACGTCGGGGAGCTGTTTTTT. Its protein is CASIRGTGNVGELFF.

The V gene is TRBV14, the J gene TRBJ2-3, with D tentatively TRBD1 (6 bases). Germline V gives CDR1 SGHDN, CDR2 FVKESK. Between the trimmed V and J ends, which lost 4 bases and 6 bases, there was a span of 23 bases. The CDR3 runs 17 residues. The CDR3 DNA follows: TGTGCCAGCAGCCTTCAGTCGTACCTCGTGGGGGCTGATACGCAGTATTTT. Its protein is CASSLQSYLVGADTQYF. The whole variable domain, remainder taken from reference TRBV14 and TRBJ2-3, is EAGVTQFPSHSVIEKGQTVTLRCDPISGHDNLYWYRRVMGKEIKFLLHFVKESKQDESGMPNNRFLAERTGGTYSTLKVQPAELEDSGVYFCASSLQSYLVGADTQYFGPGTRLTVL.

This clonotype came up many times. The V gene is TRBV12-3 or TRBV12-4, the J gene TRBJ1-5; D is possibly TRBD1 (5 bases). Trimming took 7 bases from V and 0 from J, leaving 13 bases between them. This CDR3 region has 15 residues. The CDR3 coding sequence is TGTGCCAGCACTATTGGGGGGAATAGCAATCAGCCCCAGCATTTT. It codes for CASTIGGNSNQPQHF.

This clonotype was counted at least ten times. This chain uses TRBV30 with TRBJ2-3, with 9 bases aligning to TRBD1. The CDR3 spans 16 residues. Germline V gives CDR1 GTSNPN, CDR2 SVGIG (reference sequence). With 2 bases clipped from V and 5 bases from J, the junction kept 11 bases outside the gene matches. DNA of the CDR3: TGTGCCTGGAGTCCCGGCCCCGGGACAGGGAGAGATACGCAGTATTTT. Its translation: CAWSPGPGTGRDTQYF.

This clonotype has ten or more counts. V is TRBV20-1 and J is TRBJ2-3, with D tentatively TRBD1 (6 bases). Germline CDR1 DFQATT, CDR2 SNEGSKA (reference sequence). Between the trimmed V and J ends, which lost 3 bases and 0 bases, there was a span of 13 bases. The CDR3 contains 15 residues. The CDR3 protein is CSARGAVSSTDTQYF. CDR3 nucleotide sequence: TGCAGTGCTAGGGGGGCCGTATCTAGCACAGATACGCAGTATTTT.

This clonotype was counted between two and nine times. Without the conserved terminal phenylalanine or tryptophan, this CDR3 likely stems from a read error. The V call is TRBV27, the J call TRBJ1-5, with unresolved D. The germline gives CDR1 MNHEY, CDR2 SMNVEV (reference sequence). With 4 bases removed from V and 7 bases from J, the gap between germline ends came to 11 bases. This CDR3 is 13 amino acids long. The CDR3 coding sequence is TGTGCCAGCAGTTGGCGGGGATTACAGCCCCAGCATCTT. It is translated as CASSWRGLQPQHL.

The chain is built from TRBV12-3 or TRBV12-4 and TRBJ2-3, with D perhaps TRBD1 (5 bases). The V gene lost 6 bases and the J gene lost 10 bases, with 14 bases spanning the gap. This CDR3 is built from 12 residues. The CDR3 sequence is CASSRGHSPQYF. The CDR3 DNA reads as TGTGCCAGCAGCCGAGGACACTCCCCGCAGTATTTT.

In this sample, this clonotype turned up a few times. The chain carries TRBV5-6 and TRBJ2-1; 7 bases map to TRBD1. The trim removed 4 bases at V and 6 bases at J, leaving 10 bases unmatched. This CDR3 has 15 amino acids. The germline V gene encodes CDR1 SGHDT and CDR2 YYEEEE. The CDR3 protein is CASSASGQVGNEQFF. CDR3 in DNA: TGTGCCAGCAGCGCTAGTGGACAGGTAGGCAATGAGCAGTTCTTC. Variable domain in full (rest from reference TRBV5-6 and TRBJ2-1): DAGVTQSPTHLIKTRGQQVTLRCSPKSGHDTVSWYQQALGQGPQFIFQYYEEEERQRGNFPDRFSGHQFPNYSSELNVNALLLGDSALYLCASSASGQVGNEQFFGPGTRLTVL.

This clonotype was counted many times. The chain is built from TRBV19 and TRBJ1-5; TRBD1 agrees at 7 bases. The CDR3 runs 14 residues. Unmatched junction bases numbered 7, after V lost 5 bases and J lost 6 bases. Germline V gene lookup returns CDR1 LNHDA and CDR2 SQIVND (reference sequence). The CDR3: CASSVDRASQPQHF. The CDR3 DNA is TGTGCCAGTAGTGTCGACAGGGCCAGTCAGCCCCAGCATTTT.

This clonotype was seen at least ten times. The chain couples TRBV7-8 to TRBJ2-5; D perhaps matches TRBD2 (7 bases). This CDR3 spans 16 amino acids. Looked up from germline, CDR1 is SGHVS and CDR2 is FQNEAQ. Trimming shortened V by 1 base and J by 4 bases, and 16 bases separated the two germline ends. CDR3 DNA sequence: TGTGCCAGCAGCTTAGTTTGGTACAGGGAGGGAGAGACCCAGTACTTC. This gives the protein CASSLVWYREGETQYF.

The chain uses TRBV14 and TRBJ2-1, with a tentative D call TRBD2 (6 bases). The CDR3 is 14 residues long. Looked up from germline, CDR1 is SGHDN and CDR2 is FVKESK. V was shortened by 2 bases and J by 2 bases, with 7 bases between the two germline ends. CDR3 sequence: CASSQPGAYNEQFF. CDR3 DNA sequence: TGTGCCAGCAGCCAACCGGGAGCCTACAATGAGCAGTTCTTC.

This clonotype was seen ten or more times. The gene calls are TRBV30 and TRBJ1-3; D is unclear. The CDR3 loop spans 14 amino acids. Between the trimmed V and J ends, which lost 1 base and 2 bases, there was a span of 9 bases. The germline gives CDR1 GTSNPN, CDR2 SVGIG (reference sequence). This chain's CDR3 is CAWSEGNPGNTIYF. CDR3 coding DNA: TGTGCCTGGAGTGAAGGCAATCCTGGAAACACCATATATTTT. Combining the CDR3 with reference TRBV30 and TRBJ1-3 gives the whole variable domain SQTIHQWPATLVQPVGSPLSLECTVEGTSNPNLYWYRQAAGRGLQLLFYSVGIGQISSEVPQNLSASRPQDRQFILSSKKLLLSDSGFYLCAWSEGNPGNTIYFGEGSWLTVV.

This clonotype was found many times. The gene calls are TRBV2 and TRBJ2-1; 10 bases agree with TRBD2. There are 16 residues in the CDR3. CDR1 is SNHLY and CDR2 is FYNNEI in the germline V gene. The trim removed 5 bases at V and 3 bases at J, leaving 7 bases unmatched. In DNA form, the CDR3 reads TGTGCCAGCAGTTACTCGAGCGGGAGGGGCTACAATGAGCAGTTCTTC. The encoded protein is CASSYSSGRGYNEQFF.

The chain combines TRBV5-1 with TRBJ1-1, with D maybe TRBD1 (5 bases). Germline CDR1 and CDR2: SGHRS and YFSETQ. The CDR3 contains 15 residues. Deletions cut 2 bases from V and 3 bases from J, with 14 bases between. The CDR3 nucleotides read TGCGCCAGCAGCTTCAGGGTGGGGAAGGACACTGAAGCTTTCTTT. Translation gives CASSFRVGKDTEAFF.